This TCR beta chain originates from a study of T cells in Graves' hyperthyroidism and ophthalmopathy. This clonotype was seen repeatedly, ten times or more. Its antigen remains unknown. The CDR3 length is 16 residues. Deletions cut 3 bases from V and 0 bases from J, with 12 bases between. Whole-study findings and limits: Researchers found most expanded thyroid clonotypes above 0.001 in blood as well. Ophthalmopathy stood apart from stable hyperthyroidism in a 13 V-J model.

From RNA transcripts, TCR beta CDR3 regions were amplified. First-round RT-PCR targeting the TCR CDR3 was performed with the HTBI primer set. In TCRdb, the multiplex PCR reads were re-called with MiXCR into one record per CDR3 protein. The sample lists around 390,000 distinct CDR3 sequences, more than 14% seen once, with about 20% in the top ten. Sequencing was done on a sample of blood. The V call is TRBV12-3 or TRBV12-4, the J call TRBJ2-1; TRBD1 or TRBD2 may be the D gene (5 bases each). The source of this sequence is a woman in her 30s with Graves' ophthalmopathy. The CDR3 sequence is CASSFEGPFSYNEQFF. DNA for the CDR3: TGTGCCAGCAGTTTTGAGGGGCCCTTCTCCTACAATGAGCAGTTCTTC.